The source of this T cell receptor beta chain is a study of cytomegalovirus exposure and HLA in healthy donors. General study results and limits: Published work reported that the classifier diagnosed cytomegalovirus status with high specificity and sensitivity. Links to common viral pathogens appeared, in a later analysis, for several of the most significant clusters. DRB1 showed the most TCR associations and HLA-C the fewest in a later analysis, as rates varied by HLA locus.

PCR amplification relied on 60 Vbeta primers (plus 13 Jbeta primers). The protocol was immunoSEQ multiplex PCR, while the TCRdb copy is restricted to in-frame clones and leaves out a portion. This sample has 150,000 or so clones, with nearly 80% found just once. V lost 0 bases to trimming and J lost 3 bases, with 12 bases between them. The CDR3 has 15 residues. The germline CDR1 and CDR2 sequences are MGHRA and YSYEKL. A word on this clone: The antigen is undetermined.

This clonotype was sampled from a male donor in good health and CMV-seronegative. Sample: PBMCs. The rearrangement links TRBV4-1 to TRBJ2-7; D gene uncertain. CDR3 residues: CASSQDIATGYEQYF. CDR3 sequence (DNA): TGCGCCAGCAGCCAAGATATCGCCACCGGCTACGAGCAGTACTTC.